The rows below give T cell receptor beta chains drawn from one sample of a study of cytomegalovirus exposure and HLA in healthy donors. The repertoire was sequenced with immunoSEQ multiplex PCR; TCRdb's copy has only in-frame clones and lacks some. This table holds about 160,000 clones, around 80% found once. The sequenced sample was PBMCs. These receptors all stem from a woman between 40 and 55 years old in good health and CMV-seropositive. Each CDR3 is given without its conserved first and last residue. The D gene is left open where the match is weak.

j_call d_call v_call cdr3_aa
TRBJ2-7 TRBD2 TRBV28 ASSKNLAGGPYEQY
TRBJ1-2 TRBD1 TRBV18 ASSLESQGAYGYT
TRBJ2-1 TRBD1 TRBV7-2 ASSLSRIGTGSSNEQF
TRBJ2-1 . TRBV7-3 ASSPGTFPDEQF
TRBJ2-5 . TRBV11-1 ASSTLLLEERETQY
TRBJ2-1 TRBD2 TRBV9 ASSPGTSLGGEQF
TRBJ2-6 TRBD1 TRBV11-2 ASSPTADRFPGANVLT
TRBJ1-2 . TRBV28 ASGDRLYGYT
TRBJ2-1 TRBD2 TRBV18 ASSPPLAGVTGNEQF
TRBJ2-1 TRBD1 TRBV5-1 ASSFTNRGGEQF
TRBJ1-5 . TRBV15 ATSRVGWGSDQPQH
TRBJ1-6 . TRBV30 AWSGRTANSPLH
TRBJ1-2 . TRBV7-2 ASSFPRAGANYGYT
TRBJ2-7 TRBD2 TRBV7-8 ASSSYRSRTSGGAGSYEQY
TRBJ2-3 TRBD2 TRBV2 ASSPDRAGLAGTDTQY